Many counts were recorded for the clone carrying this T cell receptor beta chain. From approximately 430 ng of RNA, a library with molecular barcoded alpha/delta and beta/gamma adaptors was made. TCRdb called the reads again in MiXCR, with one record for every CDR3 protein. The profile shows 62,000 or so distinct CDR3 sequences, approximately 15% of them singletons. The sample is drawn from a study of read filtering for tumor transcriptome and immune sequencing. Germline loops: CDR1 KGHDR, CDR2 SFDVKD. The CDR3 totals 13 residues. V lost 3 bases, J lost 5 bases, and 10 bases lay in between. This chain joins TRBV24-1 and TRBJ2-7; no firm D call. This clonotype originated in a donor aged 40 or over with multiple myeloma. Sequenced input: a population of CD138-negative cells sorted from bone marrow. CDR3 sequence: CATSDALNHEQYF. The CDR3 region has the DNA TGTGCCACCAGTGATGCTCTGAATCACGAGCAGTACTTC.